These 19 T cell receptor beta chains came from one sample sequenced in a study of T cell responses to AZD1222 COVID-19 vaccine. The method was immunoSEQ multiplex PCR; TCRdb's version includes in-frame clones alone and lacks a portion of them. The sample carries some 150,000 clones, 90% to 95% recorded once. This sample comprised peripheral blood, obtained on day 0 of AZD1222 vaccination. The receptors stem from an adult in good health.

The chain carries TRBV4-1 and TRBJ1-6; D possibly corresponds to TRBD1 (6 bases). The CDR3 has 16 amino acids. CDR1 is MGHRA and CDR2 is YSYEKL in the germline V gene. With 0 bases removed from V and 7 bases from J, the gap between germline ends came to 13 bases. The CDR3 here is CASSQDRNRANSPLHF. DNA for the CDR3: TGCGCCAGCAGCCAAGATCGCAACAGGGCGAATTCACCCCTCCACTTT.

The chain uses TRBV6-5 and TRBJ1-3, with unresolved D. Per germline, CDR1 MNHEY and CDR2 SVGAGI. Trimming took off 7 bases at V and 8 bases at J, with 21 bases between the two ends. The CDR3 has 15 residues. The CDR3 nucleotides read TGTGCCAGCACCGGATTGAGGGCGCGAGAGGACACCATATATTTT. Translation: CASTGLRAREDTIYF.

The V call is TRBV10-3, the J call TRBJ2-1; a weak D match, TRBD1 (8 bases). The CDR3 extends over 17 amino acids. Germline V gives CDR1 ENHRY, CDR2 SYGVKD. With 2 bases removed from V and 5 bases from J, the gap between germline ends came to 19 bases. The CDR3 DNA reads TGTGCCATCAGTGAGCGGGGAGGGACAGGCAACAACAATGAGCAGTTCTTC. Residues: CAISERGGTGNNNEQFF.

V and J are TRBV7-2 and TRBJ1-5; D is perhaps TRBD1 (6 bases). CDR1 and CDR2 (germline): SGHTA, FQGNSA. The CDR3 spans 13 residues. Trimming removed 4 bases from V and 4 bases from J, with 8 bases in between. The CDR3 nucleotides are TGTGCCAGCAGCTCACAGGGAAATCAGCCCCAGCATTTT. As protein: CASSSQGNQPQHF. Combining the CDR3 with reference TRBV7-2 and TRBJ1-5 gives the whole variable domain GAGVSQSPSNKVTEKGKDVELRCDPISGHTALYWYRQSLGQGLEFLIYFQGNSAPDKSGLPSDRFSAERTGGSVSTLTIQRTQQEDSAVYLCASSSQGNQPQHFGDGTRLSIL.

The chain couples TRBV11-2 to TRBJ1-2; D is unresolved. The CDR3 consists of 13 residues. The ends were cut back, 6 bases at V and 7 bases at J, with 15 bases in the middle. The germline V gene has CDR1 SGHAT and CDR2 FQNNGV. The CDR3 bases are TGTGCCAGCAGATCTAGAGGGTTTTCTGGCTACACCTTC. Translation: CASRSRGFSGYTF.

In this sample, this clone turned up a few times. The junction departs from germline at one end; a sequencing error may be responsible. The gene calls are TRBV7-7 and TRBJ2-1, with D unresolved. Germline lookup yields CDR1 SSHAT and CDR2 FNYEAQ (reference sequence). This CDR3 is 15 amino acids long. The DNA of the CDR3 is TGTGCTAGCAGCTTATCTCCCAACAAATACAATGAGCAGTTCTTC. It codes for CASSLSPNKYNEQFF.

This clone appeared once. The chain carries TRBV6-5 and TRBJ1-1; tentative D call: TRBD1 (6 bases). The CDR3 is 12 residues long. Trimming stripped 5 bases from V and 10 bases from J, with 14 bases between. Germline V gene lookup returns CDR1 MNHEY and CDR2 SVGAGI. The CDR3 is CASSPTGLGAFF. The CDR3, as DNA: TGTGCCAGCAGTCCTACAGGGTTGGGAGCTTTCTTT.

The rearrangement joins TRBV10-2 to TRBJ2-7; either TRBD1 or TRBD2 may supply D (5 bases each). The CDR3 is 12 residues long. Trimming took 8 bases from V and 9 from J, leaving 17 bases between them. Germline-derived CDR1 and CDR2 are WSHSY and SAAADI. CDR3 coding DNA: TGCGCCAGCGGGGGAGTATCCGCGGGGCAGTACTTC. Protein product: CASGGVSAGQYF.

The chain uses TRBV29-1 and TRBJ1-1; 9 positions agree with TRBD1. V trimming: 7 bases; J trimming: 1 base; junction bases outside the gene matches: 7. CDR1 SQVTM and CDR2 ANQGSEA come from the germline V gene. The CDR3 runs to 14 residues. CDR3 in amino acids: CSAKGGQGNTEAFF. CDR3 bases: TGCAGCGCGAAGGGGGGACAGGGGAACACTGAAGCTTTCTTT. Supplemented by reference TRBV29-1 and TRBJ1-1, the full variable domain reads SAVISQKPSRDICQRGTSLTIQCQVDSQVTMMFWYRQQPGQSLTLIATANQGSEATYESGFVIDKFPISRPNLTFSTLTVSNMSPEDSSIYLCSAKGGQGNTEAFFGQGTRLTVV.

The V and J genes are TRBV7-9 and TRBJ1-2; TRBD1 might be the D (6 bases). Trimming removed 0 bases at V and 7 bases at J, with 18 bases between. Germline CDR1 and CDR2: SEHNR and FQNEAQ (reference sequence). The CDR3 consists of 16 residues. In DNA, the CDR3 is TGTGCCAGCAGCTTAGCCGGCAAGGGGGGGATAGTTGGCTACACCTTC. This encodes CASSLAGKGGIVGYTF.

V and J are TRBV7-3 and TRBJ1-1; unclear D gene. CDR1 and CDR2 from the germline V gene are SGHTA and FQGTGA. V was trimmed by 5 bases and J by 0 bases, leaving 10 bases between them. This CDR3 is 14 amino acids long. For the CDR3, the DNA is TGTGCCAGCAGCCCGGGAGTAATGAACACTGAAGCTTTCTTT. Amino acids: CASSPGVMNTEAFF.

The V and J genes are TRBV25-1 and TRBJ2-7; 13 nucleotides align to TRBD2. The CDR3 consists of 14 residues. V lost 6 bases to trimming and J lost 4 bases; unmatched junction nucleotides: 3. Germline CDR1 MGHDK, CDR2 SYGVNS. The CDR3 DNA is TGTGCCAGCAGAGGGACTAGCGGGGTTTACGAGCAGTACTTC. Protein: CASRGTSGVYEQYF.

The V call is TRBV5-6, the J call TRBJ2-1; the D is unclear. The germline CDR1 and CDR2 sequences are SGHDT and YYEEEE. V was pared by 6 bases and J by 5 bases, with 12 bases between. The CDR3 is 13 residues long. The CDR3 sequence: CASTPGPNNEQFF. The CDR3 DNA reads TGTGCCAGCACCCCGGGCCCTAACAATGAGCAGTTCTTC.

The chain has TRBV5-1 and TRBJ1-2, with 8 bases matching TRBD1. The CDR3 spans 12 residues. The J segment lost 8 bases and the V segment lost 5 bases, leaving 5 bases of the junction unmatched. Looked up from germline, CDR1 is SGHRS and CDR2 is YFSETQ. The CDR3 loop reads CASSPQGEGYTF. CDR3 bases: TGCGCCAGCAGTCCACAGGGGGAGGGCTACACCTTC.

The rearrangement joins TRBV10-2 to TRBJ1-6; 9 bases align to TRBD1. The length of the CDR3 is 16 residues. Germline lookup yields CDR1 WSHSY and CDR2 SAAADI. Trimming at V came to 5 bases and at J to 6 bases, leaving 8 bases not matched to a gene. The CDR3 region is CASSSSDRGFNSPLHF. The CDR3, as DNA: TGCGCCAGCAGTTCCTCGGACAGGGGATTTAATTCACCCCTCCACTTT.

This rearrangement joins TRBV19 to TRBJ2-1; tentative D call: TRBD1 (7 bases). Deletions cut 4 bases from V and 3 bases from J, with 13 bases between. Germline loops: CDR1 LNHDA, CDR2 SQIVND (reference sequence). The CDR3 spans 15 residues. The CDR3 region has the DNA TGTGCCAGTAGTAATGGAGGGGGCGGCTACAATGAGCAGTTCTTC. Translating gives CASSNGGGGYNEQFF.

CDR3 amino acids: CSASRLAGTDTQYF. The CDR3 DNA follows: TGCAGTGCTAGTCGGCTAGCGGGTACAGATACGCAGTATTTT. The chain is built from TRBV20-1 and TRBJ2-3; 8 nucleotides match TRBD2. The CDR3 totals 14 residues. With 3 bases clipped from V and 3 bases from J, the junction kept 5 bases outside the gene matches. Germline CDR1 and CDR2: DFQATT and SNEGSKA (reference sequence).

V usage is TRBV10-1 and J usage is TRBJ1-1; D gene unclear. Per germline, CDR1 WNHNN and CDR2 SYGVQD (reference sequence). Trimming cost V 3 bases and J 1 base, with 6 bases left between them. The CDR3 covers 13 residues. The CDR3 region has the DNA TGCGCCAGCAGTGATGCCGGGAACACTGAAGCTTTCTTT. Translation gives CASSDAGNTEAFF.

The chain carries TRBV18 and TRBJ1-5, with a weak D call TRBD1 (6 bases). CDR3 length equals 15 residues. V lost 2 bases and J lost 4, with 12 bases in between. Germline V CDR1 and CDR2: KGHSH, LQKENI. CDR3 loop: CASSPMGGRNQPQHF. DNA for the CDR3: TGTGCCAGCTCACCAATGGGGGGGCGGAATCAGCCCCAGCATTTT.